Reported below is one TCR beta chain. This CDR3 has 15 amino acids. Germline V gives CDR1 GTSNPN, CDR2 SVGIG (reference sequence). Trimming shortened V by 2 bases and J by 7 bases, and 20 bases separated the two germline ends. Clones were read by immunoSEQ multiplex PCR, and TCRdb kept only the in-frame ones, dropping some. The data hold some 150,000 clones, with less than 85% observed a single time. This entry is derived from a study of blood T cell repertoires in COVID-19. Study details: COVID-19 samples from acute and convalescent phases originated in the United States, Italy and Spain.

Participants were aged roughly 18 to 89 years, lived in over 20 US areas, and enrolled virtually. Which cohort a participant joined came from the clinical history participants gave. The sequence was collected from a woman aged 45 to 65 who had recovered from COVID-19. Sequenced: PBMCs or T cells enriched from blood (not recorded which). The rearrangement links TRBV30 to TRBJ1-2, with D perhaps TRBD1 (6 bases). CDR3 DNA sequence: TGTGCCTGGAGTATTTCTCTTACAGGGTACGGTGGCTACACCTTC. This sequence encodes CAWSISLTGYGGYTF.